This TCR beta chain was sequenced for a study of read filtering for tumor transcriptome and immune sequencing. Overall study: R-ISS stage counts were roughly 8 for I, approximately 15 for II, about seven for III.

Study-level results: In IR-seq, single-read clonotypes were approximately 79% of clonotypes but approximately 3.5% of reads.

This clonotype showed up many times. Its specificity is not known. The CDR3 extends over 15 amino acids. Germline values: CDR1 PRHDT, CDR2 FYEKMQ (reference sequence). Trimming took 5 bases from V and 10 from J, leaving 20 bases between them. This library used approximately 390 ng RNA and molecular barcoded adaptors spanning alpha/delta and beta/gamma chains. MiXCR was run by TCRdb on the reads, yielding one entry per CDR3 protein. The sample has tens of thousands of distinct CDR3 sequences, less than 20% seen once; the top ten hold less than 45%. Sequenced material: a population of CD138-negative cells sorted from bone marrow. The chain uses TRBV13 and TRBJ1-4, with a possible D match to TRBD1 (5 bases). The receptor was derived from a donor older than 35 with multiple myeloma. The CDR3 loop reads CASSSHREKTGKLFF. CDR3 DNA: TGTGCCAGCAGCAGCCACCGGGAGAAAACAGGAAAACTGTTTTTT. Full variable domain (outside the CDR3, taken from reference TRBV13 and TRBJ1-4): AAGVIQSPRHLIKEKRETATLKCYPIPRHDTVYWYQQGPGQDPQFLISFYEKMQSDKGSIPDRFSAQQFSDYHSELNMSSLELGDSALYFCASSSHREKTGKLFFGSGTQLSVL.